This T cell receptor beta chain was recovered during a study of T cell changes during pregnancy in multiple sclerosis. Germline assignment: CDR1 GTSNPN and CDR2 SVGIG (reference sequence). Trimming pared 3 bases from V and 6 bases from J, leaving 14 bases between. The CDR3 covers 14 residues. Using immunoSEQ multiplex PCR, the repertoire was profiled, and TCRdb retains in-frame clones only, with some absent. Among 50,000 or so clones listed, 80% to 95% were seen once. The origin of this receptor is a female donor with multiple sclerosis, enrolled in a pregnancy study. Sequenced material: CD4+ T cells from peripheral blood mononuclear cells, taken in the second trimester of pregnancy. The chain carries TRBV30 and TRBJ2-2; TRBD2 might be the D (6 bases). The DNA of the CDR3 is TGTGCCTGGAGCAAGCCTGGGGGGTCCGGGGAGCTGTTTTTT. It encodes CAWSKPGGSGELFF.